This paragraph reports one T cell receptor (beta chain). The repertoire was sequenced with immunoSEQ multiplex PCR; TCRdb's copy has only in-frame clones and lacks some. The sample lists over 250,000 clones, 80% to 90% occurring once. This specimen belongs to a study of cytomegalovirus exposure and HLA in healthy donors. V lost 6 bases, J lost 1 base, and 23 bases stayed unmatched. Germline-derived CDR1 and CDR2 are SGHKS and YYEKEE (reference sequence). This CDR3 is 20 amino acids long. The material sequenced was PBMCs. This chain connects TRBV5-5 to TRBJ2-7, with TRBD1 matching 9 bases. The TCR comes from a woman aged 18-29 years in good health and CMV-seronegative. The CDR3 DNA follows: TGTGCCAGCACCACAGGGGGCATCGGGTGGGGTGGCAGAGGGTCCTACGAGCAGTACTTC. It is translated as CASTTGGIGWGGRGSYEQYF. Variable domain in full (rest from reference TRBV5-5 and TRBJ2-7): DAGVTQSPTHLIKTRGQQVTLRCSPISGHKSVSWYQQVLGQGPQFIFQYYEKEERGRGNFPDRFSARQFPNYSSELNVNALLLGDSALYLCASTTGGIGWGGRGSYEQYFGPGTRLTVT.